In this sample, the clone carrying this TCR beta chain turned up once. As yet, its antigen is unknown. It was healthy bone marrow donors who served as donors. Despite likely unrecorded immune exposures, the donors were nominally healthy at the time of sampling. V lost 5 bases and J 2 bases, leaving 9 bases between the germline ends. The CDR3 loop spans 13 amino acids. Germline assignment: CDR1 MNHEY and CDR2 SMNVEV (reference sequence). This specimen belongs to a study of cytomegalovirus exposure and HLA in healthy donors. The study ran its PCR with 60 Vbeta and 13 Jbeta primers. Data came from immunoSEQ multiplex PCR; TCRdb stores just in-frame clones and leaves some out. The data show about 170,000 clones, 55% to 75% seen once. Study-level findings and limits: While the bulk of TCR sequences proved rare, some public TCRs turned up in many donors. Indistinguishable V segments such as TRBV6-2 and TRBV6-3 were excluded.

The specimen was PBMCs. This TCR was sampled from a human donor in good health. This rearrangement joins TRBV27 to TRBJ2-5; D is perhaps TRBD1 (5 bases). The CDR3 loop is CASSGHLQETQYF. CDR3 DNA sequence: TGTGCCAGCAGTGGACACTTACAAGAGACCCAGTACTTC.